These T cell receptor beta chains were read from a single sample in a study of control samples from healthy donors and cancer patients. TCRdb's copy holds only in-frame clones and misses some; the assay was immunoSEQ multiplex PCR. The table has some 120,000 clones, over 85% seen once; the top ten hold approximately 4%. The sample consisted of blood. The receptors derive from a man between 25 and 39 years old in good health. Both conserved end residues are part of each CDR3. The D gene is left open where the match is weak. Clone size, where shown, is once, few, many, or a class for clones that have expanded.

DNA | CDR3 | J | D | V | size
TGTGCCAGCAGCCGTAAGACAGGGAGCACAGATACGCAGTATTTT | CASSRKTGSTDTQYF | TRBJ2-3 | TRBD1 | TRBV7-2 | NA
TGTGCCAGCAGCTTAGGGCCGGACAGCACCTACGAGCAGTACTTC | CASSLGPDSTYEQYF | TRBJ2-7 | NA | TRBV7-2 | NA
TGCGCCAGCAGCCAAGACGGGACAGGGGGTAACTATGGCTACACCTTC | CASSQDGTGGNYGYTF | TRBJ1-2 | TRBD1 | TRBV4-1 | NA
TGTGCCAGCTCACGGGGAAAGCTCGGGGCCGCCAATGAGCAGTTCTTC | CASSRGKLGAANEQFF | TRBJ2-1 | NA | TRBV18 | NA
TGCGCCAGCAGCCCGGGACAGGGGGCATCGCAGCCCCAGCATTTT | CASSPGQGASQPQHF | TRBJ1-5 | TRBD1 | TRBV5-1 | NA
TGTGCCAGCAGCCTAAGCCCGTCTCTAGCGGGGGCCCCCTACGAGCAGTACTTC | CASSLSPSLAGAPYEQYF | TRBJ2-7 | TRBD2 | TRBV3-1/TRBV3-2 | NA
TGCAGCGTTCTTACAGGGGTTTGGGGCTACACCTTC | CSVLTGVWGYTF | TRBJ1-2 | TRBD1 | TRBV29-1 | NA
TGTGCCAGCCGCGAGGGTATGGAAGAGACCCAGTACTTC | CASREGMEETQYF | TRBJ2-5 | NA | TRBV12-3/TRBV12-4 | NA
TGCGCCAGCAGCCAAGGGTCCACTCCGCTCTTGGAGCAGTACTTC | CASSQGSTPLLEQYF | TRBJ2-7 | NA | TRBV4-1 | once
TGCGCCAGCAGCCAACGGACCCCCCGGCAGGGTGAAGCTTTCTTT | CASSQRTPRQGEAFF | TRBJ1-1 | NA | TRBV4-1 | NA
TGCGCCAGCAGCTTGGCAGACCCTAATGAAAAACTGTTTTTT | CASSLADPNEKLFF | TRBJ1-4 | NA | TRBV5-1 | NA
TGTGCCAGCATAGCCTTCGGGACAGGGGTTAATTCACCCCTCCACTTT | CASIAFGTGVNSPLHF | TRBJ1-6 | TRBD1 | TRBV28 | NA
TGTGCCAGCAGCCTCGGACAGGGTGGGAGAGCTTTCTTT | CASSLGQGGRAFF | TRBJ1-1 | TRBD1 | TRBV3-1/TRBV3-2 | once
TGTGCCAGCAGCTCCTCTCGGACAGGGAGGTACGAGCAGTACTTC | CASSSSRTGRYEQYF | TRBJ2-7 | TRBD1 | TRBV27 | NA
TGTGCCAGCAAGTCAGCGTCCGGGGACCGACGTGGCTACACCTTC | CASKSASGDRRGYTF | TRBJ1-2 | NA | TRBV28 | NA
TGTGCCACCTCGGTCGGGTATCGTTCCATGAACACTGAAGCTTTCTTT | CATSVGYRSMNTEAFF | TRBJ1-1 | NA | TRBV19 | NA
TGTGCCAGCAGCTTGTCAGGGACCGCCAACTATGGCTACACCTTC | CASSLSGTANYGYTF | TRBJ1-2 | NA | TRBV5-8 | NA
TGTGCCAGTCTTTCAGGAAACAATCAGCCCCAGCATTTT | CASLSGNNQPQHF | TRBJ1-5 | NA | TRBV28 | NA
TGTGCCAGCAGCTTGAGGGACAGGACCTATGGCTACACCTTC | CASSLRDRTYGYTF | TRBJ1-2 | TRBD1 | TRBV5-4 | NA
TGCGCCAGCAGCCAAGATCTTCAGGGGGTAACTAATGAAAAACTGTTTTTT | CASSQDLQGVTNEKLFF | TRBJ1-4 | TRBD1 | TRBV4-3 | NA
TGTGCCAGCAGCTTAGCAGGGACCGGGGAGCTGTTTTTT | CASSLAGTGELFF | TRBJ2-2 | NA | TRBV7-9 | once
TGTGCCAGCAGCCCCTCCGGAGCGGGGGGGCTCGAGCAGTACTTC | CASSPSGAGGLEQYF | TRBJ2-7 | TRBD2 | TRBV7-2 | NA
TGTGCCAGTAGTACCGGGACAAGGCTTAATGAAAAACTGTTTTTT | CASSTGTRLNEKLFF | TRBJ1-4 | NA | TRBV19 | NA
TGTGCCAGCAGCTTAGTCCAGGGGGCCTACAATGAGCAGTTCTTC | CASSLVQGAYNEQFF | TRBJ2-1 | TRBD1 | TRBV11-2 | NA
TGTGCCAGCAGTTATGACAGGGCCACTGAAGCTTTCTTT | CASSYDRATEAFF | TRBJ1-1 | TRBD1 | TRBV7-3 | NA
TGCGCCAGCAGCTTGGAACGGGGGAGCGATGGCTACACCTTC | CASSLERGSDGYTF | TRBJ1-2 | NA | TRBV5-1 | once
TGCGCCAGCAGGTCCCCCACAGATACGCAGTATTTT | CASRSPTDTQYF | TRBJ2-3 | NA | TRBV5-1 | NA
TGTGCCACCAGTGCCGGGCGGGGAAGGCCCGGGGAGCTGTTTTTT | CATSAGRGRPGELFF | TRBJ2-2 | NA | TRBV24-1 | once
TGTGCCTGGAGGAGCAGGACAGGCGGCGGATACGAGCAGTACTTC | CAWRSRTGGGYEQYF | TRBJ2-7 | TRBD1 | TRBV30 | once
TGTGCCAGCAGTGATCTGTACAGGGACTCCTACGAGCAGTACTTC | CASSDLYRDSYEQYF | TRBJ2-7 | NA | TRBV25-1 | NA
TGCGCCAGCAGCCCCCGACAGGGGGCGTCCGACAATGAGCAGTTCTTC | CASSPRQGASDNEQFF | TRBJ2-1 | TRBD1 | TRBV4-3 | NA
TGTGCCTGGAGTAGGGAGGGGCCCGGGGAGCTGTTTTTT | CAWSREGPGELFF | TRBJ2-2 | TRBD2 | TRBV30 | NA
TGTGCCAGCAGGGAAGGACTTTCTTCTGCTAGCTTC | CASREGLSSASF | TRBJ2-7 | NA | TRBV7-9 | NA
TGTGCCAGCAGTTACAGGGGGCCGGAGACCCAGTACTTC | CASSYRGPETQYF | TRBJ2-5 | TRBD1 | TRBV6-5 | NA
TGTGCCAGCAGCGTGACAGGGGGAGATGAAAAACTGTTTTTT | CASSVTGGDEKLFF | TRBJ1-4 | TRBD1 | TRBV9 | NA
TGTGCCAGCAGCCAATTCGAAGGGGGAGAAAAACTGTTTTTT | CASSQFEGGEKLFF | TRBJ1-4 | NA | TRBV3-1/TRBV3-2 | NA
TGTGCCAGCAGCGTAGGCGGGGGCTACAATGAGCAGTTCTTC | CASSVGGGYNEQFF | TRBJ2-1 | TRBD2 | TRBV9 | once
TGTGCCAGCAGCTTATTTCTTGGGCGGACAGCAGCGAACACCGGGGAGCTGTTTTTT | CASSLFLGRTAANTGELFF | TRBJ2-2 | NA | TRBV7-9 | NA
TGTGCCAGCAGCTTAGACGATATCCGGGGGGGCGAGACAGATACGCAGTATTTT | CASSLDDIRGGETDTQYF | TRBJ2-3 | TRBD2 | TRBV13 | once
TGTGCCAGCAGCTTACAGAGGGCAGGGCTTTCGGGCAATCAGCCCCAGCATTTT | CASSLQRAGLSGNQPQHF | TRBJ1-5 | NA | TRBV7-8 | NA
TGCGCCAGCAGCCAATCCGGGGGGTATCAGCCCCAGCATTTT | CASSQSGGYQPQHF | TRBJ1-5 | NA | TRBV4-3 | NA
TGCAGTGCTAGTCGTAGCGGGGTAAACACCGGGGAGCTGTTTTTT | CSASRSGVNTGELFF | TRBJ2-2 | TRBD2 | TRBV20-1 | NA
TGCGCCAGCAGCCAAGGCCAGGGGACCTCCTACGAGCAGTACTTC | CASSQGQGTSYEQYF | TRBJ2-7 | NA | TRBV4-1 | NA
TGTGCCAGCAGCTTACTCGGGCGGTTT | CASSLLGRF | TRBJ1-4 | NA | TRBV11-3 | once
TGTGCCAGCAGCTTAGGGCAGGGGCCTGGAAACACCATATATTTT | CASSLGQGPGNTIYF | TRBJ1-3 | NA | TRBV5-4 | NA
TGTGCCAGCAGCCAGGGGGCTTACGAGCAGTACTTC | CASSQGAYEQYF | TRBJ2-7 | TRBD1 | TRBV7-9 | once
TGTGCCAGCAGGTCGCGGCAGGGGGATGGCTACACCTTC | CASRSRQGDGYTF | TRBJ1-2 | TRBD1 | TRBV27 | NA